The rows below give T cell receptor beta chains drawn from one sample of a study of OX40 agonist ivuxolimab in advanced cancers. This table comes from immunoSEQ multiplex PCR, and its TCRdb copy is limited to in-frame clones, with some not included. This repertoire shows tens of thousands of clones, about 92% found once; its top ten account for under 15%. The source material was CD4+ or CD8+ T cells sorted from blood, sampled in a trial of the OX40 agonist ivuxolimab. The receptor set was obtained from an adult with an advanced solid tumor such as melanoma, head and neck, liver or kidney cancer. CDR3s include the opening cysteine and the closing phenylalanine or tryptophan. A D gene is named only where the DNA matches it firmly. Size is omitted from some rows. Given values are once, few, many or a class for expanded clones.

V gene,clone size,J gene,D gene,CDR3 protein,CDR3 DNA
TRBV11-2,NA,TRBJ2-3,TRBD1,CASSAGQGRADTQYF,TGTGCCAGCAGCGCCGGACAGGGTCGGGCAGATACGCAGTATTTT
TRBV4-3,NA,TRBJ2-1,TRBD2,CASSQVRLAGYNEQFF,TGCGCCAGCAGCCAAGTTCGGCTAGCGGGCTACAATGAGCAGTTCTTC
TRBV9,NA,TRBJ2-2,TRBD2,CASSVVGAGGAGELFF,TGTGCCAGCAGCGTAGTGGGAGCGGGGGGCGCCGGGGAGCTGTTTTTT
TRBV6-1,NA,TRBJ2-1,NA,CASSEWRNQGGEQFF,TGTGCCAGCAGTGAATGGCGTAATCAGGGGGGTGAGCAGTTCTTC
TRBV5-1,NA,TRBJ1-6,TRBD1,CASSPRQGLDSPLHF,TGCGCCAGCAGCCCCCGACAGGGATTGGATTCACCCCTCCACTTT
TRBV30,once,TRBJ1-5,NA,CAWSVRVSGLGNQPQHF,TGTGCCTGGAGTGTCAGGGTTTCCGGACTGGGGAATCAGCCCCAGCATTTT
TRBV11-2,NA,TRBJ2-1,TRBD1,CASSLRFGTGAYNEQFF,TGTGCCAGCAGCTTAAGGTTCGGAACAGGGGCCTACAATGAGCAGTTCTTC
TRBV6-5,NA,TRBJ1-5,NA,CASSYGGSNQPQHF,TGTGCCAGCAGTTACGGGGGGAGCAATCAGCCCCAGCATTTT
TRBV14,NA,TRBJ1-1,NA,CASSHDDEGWTEAFF,TGTGCCAGCAGCCACGATGACGAGGGGTGGACTGAAGCTTTCTTT
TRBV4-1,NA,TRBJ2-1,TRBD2,CASSQVIAGGENEQFF,TGCGCCAGCAGCCAAGTTATTGCGGGAGGGGAGAATGAGCAGTTCTTC
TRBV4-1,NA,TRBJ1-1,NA,CASSQETGGYTEAFF,TGCGCCAGCAGCCAAGAAACGGGCGGGTACACTGAAGCTTTCTTT
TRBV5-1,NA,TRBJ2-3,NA,CASSAPRDIYTDTQYF,TGCGCCAGCAGCGCACCGCGGGACATCTACACAGATACGCAGTATTTT
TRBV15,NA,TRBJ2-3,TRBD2,CATSRAPPGTTRTDTQYF,TGTGCCACCAGCAGAGCCCCGCCCGGGACTACCCGCACAGATACGCAGTATTTT
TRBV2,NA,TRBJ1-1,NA,CASLEWNTEAFF,TGTGCCAGCCTCGAATGGAACACTGAAGCTTTCTTT
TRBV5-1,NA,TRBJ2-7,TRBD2,CASSLSSGGTYEQYF,TGCGCCAGCAGCTTGTCTAGCGGGGGAACCTACGAGCAGTACTTC
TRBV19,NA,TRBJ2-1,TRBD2,CASSPSGGFYNEQFF,TGTGCCAGTAGTCCTAGCGGGGGGTTTTACAATGAGCAGTTCTTC
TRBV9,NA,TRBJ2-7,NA,CASSVDGAGTILSEQYF,TGTGCCAGCAGCGTAGATGGGGCCGGGACAATCCTTAGCGAGCAGTACTTC
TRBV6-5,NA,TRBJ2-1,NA,CASSYGVSYNEQFF,TGTGCCAGCAGTTATGGGGTTTCCTACAATGAGCAGTTCTTC
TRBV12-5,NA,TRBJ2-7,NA,CASGLTFLGEQYF,TGTGCTAGTGGTTTGACATTTCTGGGGGAGCAGTACTTC
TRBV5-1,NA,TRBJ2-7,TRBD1,CASSLGTGLDYEQYF,TGCGCCAGCAGCTTAGGGACAGGGTTAGACTACGAGCAGTACTTC
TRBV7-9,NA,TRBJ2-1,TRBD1,CATSPRDRVYNEQFF,TGTGCCACCAGCCCCCGGGACAGGGTTTACAATGAGCAGTTCTTC
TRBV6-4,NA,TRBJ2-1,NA,CASSPSPAKGPYNEQFF,TGTGCCAGCTCACCCTCCCCCGCTAAGGGCCCCTACAATGAGCAGTTCTTC
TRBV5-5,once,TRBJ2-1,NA,CASSFGPNPYNEQFF,TGTGCCAGCAGCTTTGGGCCAAATCCCTACAATGAGCAGTTCTTC
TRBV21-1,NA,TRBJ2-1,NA,CASSITGGTHEQFF,TGTGCCAGCAGCATCACAGGAGGTACCCATGAGCAGTTCTTC
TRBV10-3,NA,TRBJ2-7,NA,CATRTGGSYEQYF,TGTGCCACCAGAACCGGAGGGAGCTACGAGCAGTACTTC
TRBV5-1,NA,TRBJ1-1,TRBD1,CASSLPGTGNTEAFF,TGCGCCAGCAGCTTGCCCGGGACAGGCAACACTGAAGCTTTCTTT
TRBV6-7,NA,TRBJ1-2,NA,CASSYSIERAKKSSNYGYTF,TGTGCCAGCAGTTACTCGATCGAGAGGGCGAAGAAGTCCTCTAACTATGGCTACACCTTC
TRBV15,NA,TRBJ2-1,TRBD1,CATSYLGAGQGRNEQFF,TGTGCCACCAGCTATCTTGGGGCGGGACAGGGGAGAAATGAGCAGTTCTTC
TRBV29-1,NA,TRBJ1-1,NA,CSVGGPGIPFF,TGCAGCGTTGGGGGACCAGGGATACCTTTCTTT
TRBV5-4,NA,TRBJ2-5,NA,CASSLGDEETQYF,TGTGCCAGCAGCTTAGGGGACGAAGAGACCCAGTACTTC
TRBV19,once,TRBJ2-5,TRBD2,CASMPTSGVGETQYF,TGTGCCAGTATGCCGACTAGCGGGGTGGGGGAGACCCAGTACTTC
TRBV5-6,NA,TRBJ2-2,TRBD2,CASSLPGRDTGELFF,TGTGCCAGCAGTCTACCGGGGAGGGACACCGGGGAGCTGTTTTTT
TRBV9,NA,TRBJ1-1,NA,CASSASTWTEAFF,TGTGCCAGCAGCGCCTCCACGTGGACTGAAGCTTTCTTT
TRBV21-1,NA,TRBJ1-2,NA,CASSNSTGDGYTF,TGTGCCAGCAGCAACTCTACAGGGGATGGCTACACCTTC
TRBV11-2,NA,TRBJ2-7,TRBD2,CASSSSWTSGGLSSYEQYF,TGTGCCAGCAGCTCCTCATGGACTAGCGGGGGGTTGAGCTCCTACGAGCAGTACTTC
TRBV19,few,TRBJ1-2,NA,CASSIGYRDGYTF,TGTGCCAGTAGTATCGGGTACAGGGACGGCTACACCTTC
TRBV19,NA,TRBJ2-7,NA,CASRPGGADEQYF,TGTGCCAGTAGGCCAGGGGGGGCCGACGAGCAGTACTTC
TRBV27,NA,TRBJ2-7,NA,CASSYATDFYEQYF,TGTGCCAGCAGTTACGCGACAGATTTCTACGAGCAGTACTTC
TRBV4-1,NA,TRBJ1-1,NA,CASSPRGGMNTEAFF,TGCGCCAGCAGCCCGAGGGGGGGGATGAACACTGAAGCTTTCTTT
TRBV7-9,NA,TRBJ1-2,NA,CASSHPVDPGGYTF,TGTGCCAGCAGTCACCCAGTGGACCCGGGTGGCTACACCTTC
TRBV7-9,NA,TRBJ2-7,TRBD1,CASSLTGAYEQYF,TGTGCCAGCAGCCTTACAGGGGCCTACGAGCAGTACTTC
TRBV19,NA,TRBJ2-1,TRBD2,CASRAGGHNEQFF,TGTGCCAGTAGAGCGGGAGGGCACAATGAGCAGTTCTTC
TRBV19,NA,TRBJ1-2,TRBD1,CASSPGQGRGYTF,TGTGCCAGTAGCCCGGGACAGGGGCGAGGCTACACCTTC
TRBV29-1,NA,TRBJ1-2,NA,CSVRADYGYTF,TGCAGCGTACGAGCGGACTATGGCTACACCTTC
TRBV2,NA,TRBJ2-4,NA,CASSDQDRLAKNIQYF,TGTGCCAGCAGTGACCAAGACAGGCTAGCCAAAAACATTCAGTACTTC
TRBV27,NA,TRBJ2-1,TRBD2,CASSLTNLLAASYNEQFF,TGTGCCAGCAGTTTAACCAATTTACTAGCGGCGTCCTACAATGAGCAGTTCTTC
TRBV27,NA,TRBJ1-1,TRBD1,CASSAGGRAFF,TGTGCCAGCAGCGCAGGGGGCCGGGCTTTCTTT
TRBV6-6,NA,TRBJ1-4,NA,CATQWGELFF,TGTGCCACCCAGTGGGGGGAACTGTTTTTT
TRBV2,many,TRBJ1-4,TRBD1,CASSEVRPSGGLRTNEKLFF,TGTGCCAGCAGTGAAGTTCGGCCCTCAGGGGGACTAAGGACTAATGAAAAACTGTTTTTT
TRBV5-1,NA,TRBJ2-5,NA,CASSEGTHQETQYF,TGCGCCAGCAGCGAGGGGACACACCAAGAGACCCAGTACTTC
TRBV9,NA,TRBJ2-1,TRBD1,CASSVERTGGNNEQFF,TGTGCCAGCAGCGTAGAACGGACAGGGGGCAACAATGAGCAGTTCTTC
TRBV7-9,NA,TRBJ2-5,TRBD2,CASSLPGGTSGLPRETQYF,TGTGCCAGCAGCCTACCCGGCGGGACTAGCGGACTCCCTCGGGAGACCCAGTACTTC
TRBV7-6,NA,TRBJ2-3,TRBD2,CASSWERGGSTDTQYF,TGTGCCAGCAGCTGGGAGCGGGGGGGGAGCACAGATACGCAGTATTTT
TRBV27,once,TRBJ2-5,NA,CASSSRRGQETQYF,TGTGCCAGCAGTTCAAGGAGGGGGCAGGAGACCCAGTACTTC
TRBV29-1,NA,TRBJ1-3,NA,CSVEGTETGNTIYF,TGCAGCGTTGAAGGGACAGAGACTGGAAACACCATATATTTT
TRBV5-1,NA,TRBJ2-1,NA,CASSLSRVREQFF,TGCGCCAGCAGCTTGAGTAGGGTACGTGAGCAGTTCTTC
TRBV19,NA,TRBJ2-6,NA,CASSWDPGLAFAGANVLTF,TGTGCCAGTAGTTGGGATCCGGGGCTAGCGTTCGCTGGGGCCAACGTCCTGACTTTC
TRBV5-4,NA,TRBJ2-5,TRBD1,CASSFGQAPEETQYF,TGTGCCAGCAGCTTCGGACAGGCCCCCGAAGAGACCCAGTACTTC
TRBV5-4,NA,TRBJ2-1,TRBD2,CASSFSGGGDNEQFF,TGTGCCAGCAGCTTCAGCGGGGGAGGCGACAATGAGCAGTTCTTC